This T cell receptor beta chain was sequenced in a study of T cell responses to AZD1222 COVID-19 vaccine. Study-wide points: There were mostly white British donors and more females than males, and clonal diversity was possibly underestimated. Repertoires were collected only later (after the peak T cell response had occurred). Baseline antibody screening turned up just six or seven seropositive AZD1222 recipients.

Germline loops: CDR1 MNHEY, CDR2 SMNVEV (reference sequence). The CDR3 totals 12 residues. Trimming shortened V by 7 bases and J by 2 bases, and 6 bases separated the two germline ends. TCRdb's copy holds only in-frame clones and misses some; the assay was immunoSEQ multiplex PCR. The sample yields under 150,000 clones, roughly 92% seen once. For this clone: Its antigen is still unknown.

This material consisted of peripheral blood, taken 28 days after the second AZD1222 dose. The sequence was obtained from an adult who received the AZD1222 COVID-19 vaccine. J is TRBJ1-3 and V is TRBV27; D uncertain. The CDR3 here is CASIGTGNTIYF. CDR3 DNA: TGTGCCAGCATCGGTACTGGAAACACCATATATTTT.